This section outlines one T cell receptor (beta chain) sequence together with its context. The data were obtained in a study of T-cell memory formation after mild COVID-19. TCRdb recomputed calls from the 5' RACE reads with MiXCR, one row per CDR3 protein. The sample yields a few hundred thousand distinct CDR3 sequences, 15% to 20% seen once. CDR1 and CDR2 (germline): MNHNS, SASEGT. V was cut by 4 bases and J by 13 bases, with 18 bases left in between. The length of the CDR3 is 13 residues. The receptor's source is a man aged 18 to 29 who had mild COVID-19 (a few samples of this study predate the infection). Cell type and time point are not known. The sample taken for sequencing was PBMCs or a T cell subset sorted from them (not recorded which). J is TRBJ2-3 and V is TRBV6-1, with D possibly being TRBD2 (6 bases). The CDR3, as DNA: TGTGCCAGCAGTGGGAAGACTAGTTCTTCCGAGTATTTT. Its translation is CASSGKTSSSEYF.